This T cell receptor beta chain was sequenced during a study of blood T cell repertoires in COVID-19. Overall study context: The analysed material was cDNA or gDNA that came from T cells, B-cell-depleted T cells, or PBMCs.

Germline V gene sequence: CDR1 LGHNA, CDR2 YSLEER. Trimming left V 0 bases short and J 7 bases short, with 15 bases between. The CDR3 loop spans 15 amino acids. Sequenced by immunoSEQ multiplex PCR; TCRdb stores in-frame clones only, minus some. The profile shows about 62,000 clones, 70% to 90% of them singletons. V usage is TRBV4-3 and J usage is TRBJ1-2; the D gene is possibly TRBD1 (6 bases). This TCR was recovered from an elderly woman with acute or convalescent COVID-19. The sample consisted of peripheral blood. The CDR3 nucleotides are TGCGCCAGCAGCCAAGATCCCAGGGGAGTTGGTGGCTACACCTTC. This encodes CASSQDPRGVGGYTF.